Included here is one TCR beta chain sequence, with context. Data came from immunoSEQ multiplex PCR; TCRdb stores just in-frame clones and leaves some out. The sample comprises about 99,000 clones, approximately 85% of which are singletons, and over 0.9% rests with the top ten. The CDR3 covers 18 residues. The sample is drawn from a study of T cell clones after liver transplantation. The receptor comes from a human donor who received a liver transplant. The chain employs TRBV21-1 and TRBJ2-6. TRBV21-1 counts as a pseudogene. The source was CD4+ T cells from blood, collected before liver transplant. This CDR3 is CASSKGARGERGANVLTF. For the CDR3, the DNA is TGTGCCAGCAGCAAAGGGGCTCGAGGAGAGAGGGGGGCCAACGTCCTGACTTTC.